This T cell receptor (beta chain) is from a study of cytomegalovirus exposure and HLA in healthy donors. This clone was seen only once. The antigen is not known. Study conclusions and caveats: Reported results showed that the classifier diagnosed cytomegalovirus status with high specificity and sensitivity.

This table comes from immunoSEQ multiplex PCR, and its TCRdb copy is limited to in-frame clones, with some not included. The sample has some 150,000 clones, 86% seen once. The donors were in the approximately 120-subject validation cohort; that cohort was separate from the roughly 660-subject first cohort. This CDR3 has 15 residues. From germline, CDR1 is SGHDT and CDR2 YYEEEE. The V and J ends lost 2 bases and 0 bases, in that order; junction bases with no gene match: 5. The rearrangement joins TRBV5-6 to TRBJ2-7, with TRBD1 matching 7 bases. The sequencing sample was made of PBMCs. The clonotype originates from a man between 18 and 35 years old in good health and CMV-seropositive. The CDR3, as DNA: TGTGCCAGCAGCTTTGGACAGGTTGTCTCCTACGAGCAGTACTTC. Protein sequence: CASSFGQVVSYEQYF.